The entry below gives a single TCR beta chain sequence along with its context. The antigen remains undetermined. Running of the v3.0 immunoSEQ assay took place at survey level. Method: immunoSEQ multiplex PCR; TCRdb's copy keeps in-frame clones and lacks some. This sample has 25,000 to 35,000 clones, with approximately 80% found just once. The sample originates from a study of long-term antiretroviral therapy in people with HIV. Notes on the study in general: Information pertaining to ART adherence, viral resistance or therapeutic modifications was not obtained. Dominant in the repertoire at all time points were clones expanded before ART.

The specimen comprised unsorted PBMCs, sampled 2.7 to 2.8 years after starting antiretroviral therapy. This TCR derives from a man aged 25 to 40 with HIV.

The CDR3, as DNA: TGTGCCAGCAGTTTGCGGCGGGCGAACACTGAAGCTTTCTTT. It encodes CASSLRRANTEAFF. The J gene is TRBJ1-1, the V gene TRBV28; D gene uncertain. Germline CDR1 is MDHEN and CDR2 is SYDVKM. The CDR3 runs 14 residues. V dropped 3 bases and J dropped 1 base, with 9 bases sitting between them.